A selection of T cell receptor beta chains follows, all from one sample in a study of T cell responses to AZD1222 COVID-19 vaccine. TCRdb's copy holds only in-frame clones and misses some; the assay was immunoSEQ multiplex PCR. The table lists roughly 110,000 clones, around 90% of them singletons. The sample was peripheral blood, taken 28 days after the second AZD1222 dose. The receptors stem from an adult who received the AZD1222 COVID-19 vaccine. The CDR3 runs from the conserved cysteine through the conserved F or W. A D gene is named only where the DNA matches it firmly. Clone size is given for some rows only: seen once, a few or many times, or a class if the clone is expanded.

>TRBJ1-3|.|.|TRBV11-2
CASSIDSSPPAGNTIYF
TGTGCCAGCAGCATTGACAGTTCTCCTCCGGCGGGAAACACCATATATTTT
>TRBJ2-3|.|.|TRBV9
CASSFPVSGFDTQYF
TGTGCCAGCAGCTTTCCCGTAAGCGGGTTTGATACGCAGTATTTT
>TRBJ2-5|TRBD2|.|TRBV5-1
CASSLAGTSGRKETQYF
TGCGCCAGCAGCTTGGCAGGGACTAGCGGGAGGAAAGAGACCCAGTACTTC
>TRBJ1-2|.|.|TRBV6-5
CASSFGRGWSYGYTF
TGTGCCAGCAGTTTCGGACGGGGTTGGAGCTATGGCTACACCTTC
>TRBJ2-7|.|.|TRBV13
CASSLESTYEQYF
TGTGCCAGCAGCTTAGAGAGTACCTACGAGCAGTACTTC
>TRBJ2-1|.|.|TRBV5-1
CASSLGDNFNEQFF
TGCGCCAGCAGCTTGGGGGATAACTTCAATGAGCAGTTCTTC
>TRBJ2-4|TRBD1|.|TRBV5-1
CASSLGGGHIQYF
TGCGCCAGCAGCTTGGGAGGGGGCCACATTCAGTACTTC
>TRBJ2-1|TRBD2|.|TRBV5-1
CASSPGTSGRNEQFF
TGCGCCAGCAGCCCCGGGACTAGCGGGAGAAATGAGCAGTTCTTC
>TRBJ1-6|TRBD1|.|TRBV19
CASSTGGALGSPLHF
TGTGCCAGTAGTACAGGGGGAGCTTTAGGCTCACCCCTCCACTTT
>TRBJ2-5|.|.|TRBV5-4
CASSRPGQEETQYF
TGTGCCAGCAGCAGGCCGGGACAAGAAGAGACCCAGTACTTC
>TRBJ1-5|.|.|TRBV7-9
CASTGGSNQPQHF
TGTGCCAGCACTGGGGGTAGCAATCAGCCCCAGCATTTT
>TRBJ1-1|.|.|TRBV19
CASSRRGLTEAFF
TGTGCCAGTAGTCGGCGGGGTCTCACTGAAGCTTTCTTT
>TRBJ1-1|.|.|TRBV5-6
CASSLRRNTEAFF
TGTGCCAGCAGCTTGCGGCGGAACACTGAAGCTTTCTTT
>TRBJ2-1|.|.|TRBV5-1
CASSLVPGREYNEQFF
TGCGCCAGCAGCTTGGTCCCGGGCCGGGAATACAATGAGCAGTTCTTC
>TRBJ1-1|.|once|TRBV27
CASSSGQRRNTEAFF
TGTGCCAGCAGTTCAGGACAGCGGAGGAACACTGAAGCTTTCTTT
>TRBJ1-1|.|.|TRBV11-2
CASSLLNTEAFF
TGTGCCAGCAGCTTATTGAACACTGAAGCTTTCTTT
>TRBJ1-5|TRBD1|few|TRBV7-9
CASSLVAPGQGIQPQHF
TGTGCCAGCAGCTTAGTGGCCCCGGGACAGGGGATTCAGCCCCAGCATTTT
>TRBJ1-5|.|.|TRBV3-1/TRBV3-2
CASSDTGYNQPQHF
TGTGCCAGCAGCGATACAGGGTACAATCAGCCCCAGCATTTT
>TRBJ2-7|.|once|TRBV7-9
CASSLVGTRSYEQYF
TGTGCCAGCAGCTTAGTAGGGACAAGGTCCTACGAGCAGTACTTC
>TRBJ1-1|.|.|TRBV4-1
CASSQEATLNTEAFF
TGCGCCAGCAGCCAAGAAGCCACTCTGAACACTGAAGCTTTCTTT
>TRBJ1-6|.|.|TRBV3-1/TRBV3-2
CASSQGVVPPLHF
TGTGCCAGCAGTCAAGGGGTAGTCCCACCCCTCCACTTT
>TRBJ1-2|.|.|TRBV27
CASSSGIDYGYTF
TGTGCCAGCAGTTCTGGAATCGACTATGGCTACACCTTC
>TRBJ1-6|.|.|TRBV4-3
CASSRLDSYNSPLHF
TGCGCCAGCAGCCGGTTGGACAGCTATAATTCACCCCTCCACTTT
>TRBJ2-7|.|.|TRBV27
CASSYRASPYEQYF
TGTGCCAGCAGTTACAGGGCTTCCCCCTACGAGCAGTACTTC
>TRBJ2-1|TRBD2|.|TRBV10-2
CASSPAGGYNEQFF
TGCGCCAGCAGTCCAGCGGGGGGGTACAATGAGCAGTTCTTC
>TRBJ2-2|.|.|TRBV5-4
CASSTGNTGELFF
TGTGCCAGCAGCACCGGGAACACCGGGGAGCTGTTTTTT
>TRBJ2-3|.|.|TRBV30
CAWNARVNPDGADTQYF
TGTGCCTGGAACGCGCGAGTTAACCCAGATGGGGCAGATACGCAGTATTTT
>TRBJ1-1|.|.|TRBV19
CASSIPGPNTEAFF
TGTGCCAGTAGTATTCCAGGGCCAAACACTGAAGCTTTCTTT